Shown below are 3 T cell receptor beta chains from a single sample sequenced in a study of cytomegalovirus exposure and HLA in healthy donors. PCR was performed using 60 Vbeta and 13 Jbeta primers. Using immunoSEQ multiplex PCR, the repertoire was profiled, and TCRdb retains in-frame clones only, with some absent. The table has about 150,000 clones, 60% to 85% seen once. Sequencing was carried out using PBMCs. The receptors come from a woman aged 40 to 50 in good health and CMV-seropositive.

The V gene is TRBV7-3, the J gene TRBJ2-3, with 9 bases lining up with TRBD2. The germline CDR1 and CDR2 sequences are SGHTA and FQGTGA. The CDR3 is 16 amino acids. V dropped 5 bases and J dropped 0; count of bases not matched to a gene: 6. CDR3 residues: CASSPLAGSSTDTQYF. The CDR3 nucleotides read TGTGCCAGCAGCCCCCTAGCGGGGAGTAGCACAGATACGCAGTATTTT.

A single count supports this clone. The rearrangement links TRBV5-6 to TRBJ1-2, with 8 bases matching TRBD1. CDR3 size: 14 residues. Germline V gives CDR1 SGHDT, CDR2 YYEEEE. After removal of 0 bases from V and 7 bases from J, the junction contained 5 bases not matched to a gene. The CDR3 is CASSLETGAIGYTF. The CDR3 DNA follows: TGTGCCAGCAGCTTGGAGACAGGGGCGATTGGCTACACCTTC.

The V gene is TRBV4-2, the J gene TRBJ2-1; the match to TRBD2 covers 12 bases. J gave up 9 bases and V 3 bases, and 12 bases lay outside the gene matches. The CDR3 has 17 amino acids. In germline, CDR1 is LGHNA, CDR2 YNFKEQ. This CDR3 reads CASSHLLAGGLAGEQFF. DNA for the CDR3: TGTGCCAGCAGCCACTTGCTAGCGGGGGGGCTAGCAGGTGAGCAGTTCTTC.